These 19 T cell receptor beta chains came from one sample sequenced in a study of T cells in Graves' hyperthyroidism and ophthalmopathy. From RNA transcripts, TCR beta CDR3 regions were amplified. The study used the HTBI primer set for a first-round RT-PCR of the TCR CDR3. From the multiplex PCR reads, TCRdb called clonotypes with MiXCR, one entry per CDR3 protein. In the table there are 500,000 to 600,000 distinct CDR3 sequences, around 46% of which are singletons. The sequenced sample consisted of peripheral blood or thyroid tissue (not recorded which). These TCRs come from an adult woman with Graves' disease, either hyperthyroidism or ophthalmopathy (not recorded which).

This chain joins TRBV30 and TRBJ2-5, with 16 bases that match TRBD2. Germline V gene sequence: CDR1 GTSNPN, CDR2 SVGIG (reference sequence). Germline trimming cut 2 bases from V and 4 bases from J; bases unmatched to any gene: 7. The CDR3 spans 17 residues. DNA of the CDR3: TGTGCCTGGAGTACGGGACTAGCGGGAGGGGGACGAGAGACCCAGTACTTC. Its protein product is CAWSTGLAGGGRETQYF. Based on the CDR3 plus reference TRBV30 and TRBJ2-5, the full variable domain is SQTIHQWPATLVQPVGSPLSLECTVEGTSNPNLYWYRQAAGRGLQLLFYSVGIGQISSEVPQNLSASRPQDRQFILSSKKLLLSDSGFYLCAWSTGLAGGGRETQYFGPGTRLLVL.

The rearrangement joins TRBV28 to TRBJ1-5; no clear D gene. The CDR3 length is 13 residues. With 10 bases removed from V and 7 bases from J, the gap between germline ends came to 17 bases. Germline CDR1 and CDR2: MDHEN and SYDVKM. The CDR3 coding sequence is TGTGCCACCGTGGTGGGAGGAGCACAGCCCCAGCATTTT. It specifies CATVVGGAQPQHF.

As concerns this clonotype: At one end, the junction sequence differs from germline, possibly due to a read error. The chain employs TRBV7-9 and TRBJ1-1; no reliable D call. The CDR3 is 13 residues long. CDR1 and CDR2 (germline): SEHNR, FQNEAQ (reference sequence). CDR3 in amino acids: CASSQDLLLEAFF. The CDR3 DNA follows: TGCGCCAGCAGCCAAGATCTTTTGCTGGAAGCTTTCTTT.

Many counts were recorded for this clonotype. V gene TRBV18 combines with J gene TRBJ2-7; D is uncertain. V gave up 3 bases and J gave up 6 bases, with 3 bases separating them. Germline CDR1 reads KGHSH; CDR2 reads LQKENI. CDR3 length: 10 residues. CDR3 region: CASSPSEQYF. The CDR3 DNA sequence: TGTGCCAGCTCACCCTCCGAGCAGTACTTC.

The genes are TRBV25-1 and TRBJ2-5, with TRBD2 identical over 8 bases. Looked up from germline, CDR1 is MGHDK and CDR2 is SYGVNS. Trimming cost V 0 bases and J 8 bases; bases outside gene matches: 23. This CDR3 is built from 20 residues. The DNA for the CDR3 is TGTGCCAGCAGTGAATACCCAGAGCGGGAGAGAGGGGGTATGTGGTATACCCAGTACTTC. This sequence encodes CASSEYPERERGGMWYTQYF.

This clonotype was recorded many times. The CDR3 protein is CAWRQNTEAFF. In nucleotides, the CDR3 is TGTGCCTGGAGACAGAACACTGAAGCTTTCTTT. V gene TRBV30 combines with J gene TRBJ1-1; D not resolved. The germline V and J ends were trimmed by 3 bases and 1 base, with 3 bases remaining between them. Germline CDR1 is GTSNPN and CDR2 is SVGIG (reference sequence). The length of the CDR3 is 11 residues.

This clonotype was observed a few times. The CDR3 loop reads CASSRLTEMNTEAFF. The CDR3 DNA is TGCGCCAGCAGCCGCTTGACAGAAATGAACACTGAAGCTTTCTTT. The chain joins TRBV4-1 to TRBJ1-1; D possibly corresponds to TRBD1 (5 bases). The CDR3 sequence is 15 residues long. V was clipped by 4 bases and J by 0 bases, with 12 bases between them. The germline V gene encodes CDR1 MGHRA and CDR2 YSYEKL.

Many counts were recorded for this clonotype. V is TRBV28 and J is TRBJ2-5, with 9 nucleotides matching TRBD2. The CDR3 totals 13 residues. CDR1 and CDR2 (germline): MDHEN, SYDVKM. Losses at the gene ends were 6 bases for V and 1 base for J; bases not matched to a gene: 0. In DNA, the CDR3 is TGTGCCAGCAGACTAGCGGGCCAAGAGACCCAGTACTTC. Translating it yields CASRLAGQETQYF.

This clonotype was counted at least ten times. The rearrangement uses TRBV13 and TRBJ2-7; D is tentatively TRBD1 or TRBD2 (6 bases each). Deletions cut 5 bases from V and 5 bases from J, with 13 bases between. The CDR3 consists of 13 residues. The germline V gene encodes CDR1 PRHDT and CDR2 FYEKMQ (reference sequence). The CDR3 sequence: CASSRGTINEQYF. The CDR3, as DNA: TGTGCCAGCAGCCGCGGGACAATAAACGAGCAGTACTTC.

There are many counts of this clonotype. The chain recombines TRBV20-1 with TRBJ1-4, with D tentatively TRBD1 (5 bases). Germline V gene lookup returns CDR1 DFQATT and CDR2 SNEGSKA (reference sequence). The CDR3 is 15 amino acids. Trimming removed 0 bases from V and 3 bases from J, with 11 bases in between. The CDR3 region is CSARDNRISNEKLFF. CDR3 nucleotide sequence: TGCAGTGCTAGAGACAACAGGATCTCTAATGAAAAACTGTTTTTT.

The chain carries TRBV7-9 and TRBJ1-2; TRBD1 agrees at 8 bases. J gave up 8 bases and V 5 bases, and 10 bases lay outside the gene matches. Germline CDR1 and CDR2: SEHNR and FQNEAQ (reference sequence). The CDR3 loop spans 14 amino acids. The CDR3 bases are TGTGCCAGCAGCCTAGACAGGGGATTGGAGGGCTACACCTTC. This sequence encodes CASSLDRGLEGYTF. Full variable domain (missing parts from reference TRBV7-9 and TRBJ1-2): DTGVSQNPRHKITKRGQNVTFRCDPISEHNRLYWYRQTLGQGPEFLTYFQNEAQLEKSRLLSDRFSAERPKGSFSTLEIQRTEQGDSAMYLCASSLDRGLEGYTFGSGTRLTVV.

This clonotype turned up a few times. This rearrangement joins TRBV7-9 to TRBJ2-2; possible D gene TRBD2, 5 bases. CDR1 is SEHNR, CDR2 FQNEAQ, per germline (reference sequence). CDR3 size: 17 residues. Trimming took 3 bases from V and 3 from J, leaving 17 bases between them. The DNA for the CDR3 is TGTGCCAGCAGCTTCCAGTCCTACCAGCGGTACACCGGGGAGCTGTTTTTT. Protein product: CASSFQSYQRYTGELFF. The whole variable domain, filled in from reference TRBV7-9 and TRBJ2-2, reads DTGVSQNPRHKITKRGQNVTFRCDPISEHNRLYWYRQTLGQGPEFLTYFQNEAQLEKSRLLSDRFSAERPKGSFSTLEIQRTEQGDSAMYLCASSFQSYQRYTGELFFGEGSRLTVL.

The CDR3 DNA is TGTGCCAGCAGTGAACCCTCCGGGACAGGGAATGTACCCCTCCACTTT. It encodes CASSEPSGTGNVPLHF. The chain combines TRBV25-1 with TRBJ1-6, with 9 bases matching TRBD1. The germline gives CDR1 MGHDK, CDR2 SYGVNS. This CDR3 contains 16 residues. The V gene end was trimmed by 2 bases and the J gene end by 12 bases; junction bases not matched to a gene: 11.

The V and J genes are TRBV10-2 and TRBJ2-7, with TRBD1 as a possible D gene (6 bases). The CDR3 has 10 residues. Germline V lookup: CDR1 WSHSY, CDR2 SAAADI. Trimming took 10 bases from V and 4 from J, leaving 8 bases between them. This CDR3 is CANTGYEQYF. In nucleotides, the CDR3 is TGCGCCAACACAGGGTACGAGCAGTACTTC.

This clonotype has a count of ten or more. V and J are TRBV20-1 and TRBJ1-5; no reliable D call. The CDR3 is 14 amino acids. The V end lost 0 bases, the J end lost 2 bases, and 8 bases lay between the germline ends. Germline V gives CDR1 DFQATT, CDR2 SNEGSKA (reference sequence). The CDR3 DNA follows: TGCAGTGCTAGAGATCGGTGGGGCAATCAGCCCCAGCATTTT. Translating it yields CSARDRWGNQPQHF.

A note on this clonotype: This is likely a read error, given that the CDR3 carries no conserved phenylalanine or tryptophan at its end. CDR3 in DNA: TGTGCCAGCAGCCCGGGGTACGGCTACGAGCAGTACCTC. Translating gives CASSPGYGYEQYL. This sequence joins TRBV4-2 and TRBJ2-7; D is possibly TRBD2 (5 bases). Trimming shortened V by 4 bases and J by 3 bases, and 10 bases separated the two germline ends. The germline V gene encodes CDR1 LGHNA and CDR2 YNFKEQ. This CDR3 spans 13 amino acids.

This clonotype has ten or more counts. The chain links TRBV6-1 to TRBJ1-2, with a tentative D call TRBD1 (6 bases). Trimming took off 6 bases at V and 4 bases at J, with 18 bases between the two ends. CDR3 length: 15 amino acids. Germline lookup yields CDR1 MNHNS and CDR2 SASEGT. In DNA form, the CDR3 reads TGTGCCAGCAGAGTTCCGGGACACCAAACCTATGGCTACACCTTC. Translated, it gives CASRVPGHQTYGYTF.

The genes are TRBV9 and TRBJ2-7; TRBD1 matches 7 bases. Germline CDR1 is SGDLS and CDR2 is YYNGEE. The CDR3 length is 15 residues. V gave up 4 bases and J gave up 2 bases; unmatched junction bases: 9. CDR3 in amino acids: CASSSPRDRPYEQYF. CDR3 coding DNA: TGTGCCAGCAGCAGTCCACGGGACAGACCCTACGAGCAGTACTTC.

This sequence joins TRBV2 and TRBJ1-5; D remains unclear. The V gene lost 8 bases and the J gene lost 8 bases, with 19 bases spanning the gap. The CDR3 length is 14 residues. The germline V gene encodes CDR1 SNHLY and CDR2 FYNNEI. The CDR3 loop reads CASSERWAGEPQHF. In DNA form, the CDR3 reads TGTGCCAGCTCGGAGCGTTGGGCCGGGGAGCCCCAGCATTTT.